One and the same sample provided the 32 T cell receptor beta chains below, sequenced in a study of cytomegalovirus exposure and HLA in healthy donors. The PCR ran on 60 Vbeta and 13 Jbeta primers. Only in-frame clones appear in the TCRdb table, and some are missing; sequencing was by immunoSEQ multiplex PCR. The repertoire holds fewer than 40,000 clones, more than 65% seen once, with 3.6% in the top ten. Source material: PBMCs. These receptors all stem from a woman younger than 30 in good health and CMV-seronegative.

This clone was found once. V usage is TRBV7-7 and J usage is TRBJ2-5; 7 positions match TRBD1. Germline V gene lookup returns CDR1 SSHAT and CDR2 FNYEAQ (reference sequence). The V segment lost 1 base and the J segment 2 bases; nucleotides outside the gene matches: 4. The CDR3 totals 15 residues. The CDR3 spells CASSLGGTEQETQYF. In DNA, the CDR3 is TGTGCCAGCAGCTTAGGAGGGACAGAGCAAGAGACCCAGTACTTC.

The chain carries TRBV4-2 and TRBJ1-3; 7 bases fit TRBD1. The CDR3 consists of 16 residues. With V trimmed by 4 bases and J by 0 bases, 6 bases remained unmatched. The V gene's germline CDR1 is LGHNA and CDR2 YNFKEQ. The CDR3 DNA reads TGTGCCAGCAGCCGAGCAAGGACAGGCTCTGGAAACACCATATATTTT. It encodes CASSRARTGSGNTIYF.

The V and J genes are TRBV7-9 and TRBJ2-5; D is undetermined. The length of the CDR3 is 13 residues. The germline V gene has CDR1 SEHNR and CDR2 FQNEAQ (reference sequence). Trimming left V 1 base short and J 6 bases short, with 9 bases between. The CDR3 DNA is TGTGCCAGCAGCTTAGAGGCAGGCCAGACCCAGTACTTC. As protein: CASSLEAGQTQYF. The complete variable domain, with remaining parts taken from reference TRBV7-9 and TRBJ2-5, reads DTGVSQNPRHKITKRGQNVTFRCDPISEHNRLYWYRQTLGQGPEFLTYFQNEAQLEKSRLLSDRFSAERPKGSFSTLEIQRTEQGDSAMYLCASSLEAGQTQYFGPGTRLLVL.

Comment on this clone: A junction end diverges from the germline sequence, so it may reflect a read error. J is TRBJ1-1 and V is TRBV7-9, with D possibly TRBD1 on 5 matching bases. The germline V gene encodes CDR1 SEHNR and CDR2 FQNEAQ (reference sequence). The CDR3 sequence is 12 residues long. This chain's CDR3 is CSSTAGGTEAFF. CDR3 in DNA: TGTTCCAGCACCGCGGGGGGCACTGAAGCTTTCTTT.

The rearrangement uses TRBV7-9 and TRBJ2-5; D remains unclear. Germline V gene data show CDR1 as SEHNR and CDR2 as FQNEAQ (reference sequence). The CDR3 totals 14 residues. V was pared by 8 bases and J by 1 base, with 14 bases between. The CDR3 here is CASAWAESQETQYF. Here the CDR3 DNA reads TGTGCCAGCGCGTGGGCAGAGTCCCAAGAGACCCAGTACTTC.

The V gene is TRBV2, the J gene TRBJ2-2; 9 bases are a match to TRBD2. V lost 6 bases, J lost 6 bases, and 11 bases stayed unmatched. Looked up from germline, CDR1 is SNHLY and CDR2 is FYNNEI. This CDR3 is built from 16 residues. CDR3 loop: CASSGDGGREPGELFF. The CDR3 DNA reads as TGTGCCAGCAGCGGGGATGGCGGGAGGGAGCCCGGGGAGCTGTTTTTT. The entire variable domain, with the rest obtained from reference TRBV2 and TRBJ2-2, is as follows: EPEVTQTPSHQVTQMGQEVILRCVPISNHLYFYWYRQILGQKVEFLVSFYNNEISEKSEIFDDQFSVERPDGSNFTLKIRSTKLEDSAMYFCASSGDGGREPGELFFGEGSRLTVL.

The chain recombines TRBV7-9 with TRBJ1-2; TRBD1 matches at 8 bases. J gave up 2 bases and V 5 bases, and 10 bases lay outside the gene matches. CDR3 length equals 16 residues. The germline gives CDR1 SEHNR, CDR2 FQNEAQ (reference sequence). The CDR3 is CASSPGTGLRNYGYTF. Here the CDR3 DNA reads TGTGCCAGCAGCCCGGGGACAGGCCTCCGAAACTATGGCTACACCTTC.

This chain's CDR3 is CASSPVTGTNYGYTF. The DNA for the CDR3 is TGTGCCAGCAGCCCGGTGACGGGAACTAACTATGGCTACACCTTC. The rearrangement uses TRBV7-9 and TRBJ1-2; D not resolved. V gave up 5 bases and J gave up 0 bases, with 13 bases separating them. The CDR3 runs to 15 residues. Germline loops: CDR1 SEHNR, CDR2 FQNEAQ (reference sequence).

The J gene is TRBJ1-1, the V gene TRBV7-6; D gene unclear. Germline V CDR1 and CDR2: SGHVS, FNYEAQ. The CDR3 has 17 amino acids. V lost 5 bases to trimming and J lost 2 bases, with 21 bases between them. CDR3 nucleotides: TGTGCCAGCAGCCTAGGATCGGCGGGGTGGGGAAACACTGAAGCTTTCTTT. It yields the protein CASSLGSAGWGNTEAFF.

This clone appeared once. The chain uses TRBV5-1 and TRBJ1-5; D remains ambiguous. In germline, CDR1 is SGHRS, CDR2 YFSETQ. V was shortened by 0 bases and J by 6 bases, with 10 bases between the two germline ends. The CDR3 length is 14 residues. The CDR3, as DNA: TGCGCCAGCAGCTTGGGCCCAGGCCTTCAGCCCCAGCATTTT. This sequence encodes CASSLGPGLQPQHF.

In the case of this clone: One junction end disagrees with the germline gene, perhaps due to a read error. V is TRBV10-2 and J is TRBJ2-7, with TRBD2 identical over 9 bases. The CDR3 runs 14 residues. Germline assignment: CDR1 WSHSY and CDR2 SAAADI. CDR3 residues: CASTYSGGPYEQHF. CDR3 DNA sequence: TGCGCCAGCACCTATAGCGGGGGTCCCTACGAGCAGCACTTC.

This clone occurred a few times. J is TRBJ2-7 and V is TRBV9; TRBD1 aligns across 7 bases. CDR3 size: 14 residues. The V gene end was trimmed by 0 bases and the J gene end by 1 base; junction bases not matched to a gene: 1. Germline CDR1 SGDLS, CDR2 YYNGEE. The CDR3 DNA sequence: TGTGCCAGCAGCGTAGAGGGGGCTTCCTACGAGCAGTACTTC. Its protein product is CASSVEGASYEQYF.

V and J are TRBV15 and TRBJ2-7, with no clear D. The CDR3 extends over 11 amino acids. V lost 3 bases and J lost 4, with 4 bases in between. Germline CDR1 is LNHNV and CDR2 is YYDKDF (reference sequence). CDR3 in amino acids: CATSSGYEQYF. For the CDR3, the DNA is TGTGCCACCAGCAGCGGTTACGAGCAGTACTTC.

V gene TRBV14 combines with J gene TRBJ2-3, with a possible D match to TRBD2 (5 bases). This CDR3 has 16 residues. Germline lookup yields CDR1 SGHDN and CDR2 FVKESK. Trimming cost V 4 bases and J 0 bases, with 14 bases left between them. CDR3 nucleotide sequence: TGTGCCAGCAGCCTAGGTAGGAGGCCTAGCACAGATACGCAGTATTTT. This sequence encodes CASSLGRRPSTDTQYF. Full variable domain (rest looked up from reference TRBV14 and TRBJ2-3): EAGVTQFPSHSVIEKGQTVTLRCDPISGHDNLYWYRRVMGKEIKFLLHFVKESKQDESGMPNNRFLAERTGGTYSTLKVQPAELEDSGVYFCASSLGRRPSTDTQYFGPGTRLTVL.

This clone was counted a few times. The chain links TRBV27 to TRBJ1-5, with a possible D match to TRBD1 (5 bases). The germline CDR1 and CDR2 sequences are MNHEY and SMNVEV (reference sequence). The CDR3 consists of 15 residues. V lost 8 bases and J lost 0, with 14 bases in between. For the CDR3, the DNA is TGTGCCAGCTCTTTGGAGGGGAATAGCAATCAGCCCCAGCATTTT. Amino acid sequence: CASSLEGNSNQPQHF.

A word on this clone: Relative to the germline gene, one junction end is altered; a read error may explain this. The J gene is TRBJ1-6, the V gene TRBV4-2; D not certain. The CDR3 covers 15 residues. In germline, CDR1 is LGHNA, CDR2 YNFKEQ. This CDR3 is CASSLGQSVNSPLNF. The CDR3 DNA reads TGTGCCAGCAGCCTTGGGCAGTCCGTGAATTCACCCCTCAACTTT.

The chain couples TRBV6-5 to TRBJ1-1; 8 nucleotides match TRBD1. The J segment lost 2 bases and the V segment lost 8 bases, leaving 10 bases of the junction unmatched. Germline V gene lookup returns CDR1 MNHEY and CDR2 SVGAGI. The CDR3 sequence is 15 residues long. CDR3 nucleotides: TGTGCCAGCCGGGAACAGGGGGACTCTAACACTGAAGCTTTCTTT. As protein: CASREQGDSNTEAFF.

The chain carries TRBV5-1 and TRBJ2-2; 11 bases match TRBD1. J gave up 6 bases and V 2 bases, and 6 bases lay outside the gene matches. The CDR3 contains 16 residues. CDR1 and CDR2 (germline): SGHRS, YFSETQ. CDR3 sequence reads: CASSFDGTGGSGELFF. The CDR3, as DNA: TGCGCCAGCAGCTTCGACGGGACAGGGGGTTCCGGGGAGCTGTTTTTT. The full variable domain, with the rest looked up from reference TRBV5-1 and TRBJ2-2, is KAGVTQTPRYLIKTRGQQVTLSCSPISGHRSVSWYQQTPGQGLQFLFEYFSETQRNKGNFPGRFSGRQFSNSRSEMNVSTLELGDSALYLCASSFDGTGGSGELFFGEGSRLTVL.

This rearrangement joins TRBV5-1 to TRBJ2-5; tentative D call: TRBD2 (5 bases). The J call could be wrong; TRBJ2-7 is a better fit for the DNA end. The CDR3 loop spans 16 amino acids. Germline V CDR1 and CDR2: SGHRS, YFSETQ. The CDR3 DNA is TGCGCCAGCAGCTTGGGAGGTCTAGCATCCTGGAACGAGCAGTACTTC. Residues: CASSLGGLASWNEQYF.

The rearrangement joins TRBV11-1 to TRBJ2-7, with D perhaps matching TRBD2 (6 bases). V was pared by 3 bases and J by 3 bases, with 6 bases between. Germline V gives CDR1 SGHAT, CDR2 FQDESV (reference sequence). The CDR3 runs 12 residues. CDR3 coding DNA: TGTGCCAGCAGCTTCGGGGGCTACGAGCAGTACTTC. Encoded protein: CASSFGGYEQYF.

This clone was detected once. The genes are TRBV6-5 and TRBJ2-4, with 7 bases that match TRBD1. The CDR3 totals 14 residues. In germline, CDR1 is MNHEY, CDR2 SVGAGI. J was trimmed by 8 bases and V by 0 bases; bases with no gene match: 4. CDR3 sequence reads: CASSYSRRGHIQYF. The CDR3 DNA reads as TGTGCCAGCAGTTACTCGAGAAGGGGGCACATTCAGTACTTC.

About this clone itself: One end of the junction varies from germline; a read error may be responsible. V is TRBV4-1 and J is TRBJ2-5; 11 bases map to TRBD2. The CDR3 totals 20 residues. The V gene's germline CDR1 is MGHRA and CDR2 YSYEKL. CDR3 in DNA: TGCGCCAGCAGCCAAGAAATAGTGGCGGGCCTAGCGGGGGGCCAAGGGACCCAGTACTTC. Protein product: CASSQEIVAGLAGGQGTQYF.

The chain links TRBV6-1 to TRBJ1-5; 8 nucleotides line up with TRBD1. J was trimmed by 6 bases and V by 8 bases; bases with no gene match: 6. This CDR3 has 13 amino acids. Per germline, CDR1 MNHNS and CDR2 SASEGT. The CDR3 protein is CASGQGLPQPQHF. The DNA for the CDR3 is TGTGCCAGCGGACAGGGTCTCCCTCAGCCCCAGCATTTT.

On this clone itself: Sequence at one end of the junction differs from germline and may be a read error. V is TRBV5-6 and J is TRBJ1-6; TRBD1 matches at 9 bases. This CDR3 region has 17 residues. Germline assignment: CDR1 SGHDT and CDR2 YYEEEE. The CDR3 DNA follows: TGTGCCAGCAGCACAACAGGGGGCAGCTCCTATAATTCACCCCTCAACTTT. It is translated as CASSTTGGSSYNSPLNF. The complete variable domain, with remaining parts taken from reference TRBV5-6 and TRBJ1-6, reads DAGVTQSPTHLIKTRGQQVTLRCSPKSGHDTVSWYQQALGQGPQFIFQYYEEEERQRGNFPDRFSGHQFPNYSSELNVNALLLGDSALYLCASSTTGGSSYNSPLNFGNGTRLTVT.

V gene TRBV5-6 combines with J gene TRBJ2-1; perhaps TRBD2 as D (5 bases). This CDR3 is 11 amino acids long. Deletions cut 4 bases from V and 9 bases from J, with 8 bases between. CDR1 SGHDT and CDR2 YYEEEE come from the germline V gene. The CDR3 loop reads CASSVAGEQFF. The CDR3 DNA reads as TGTGCCAGCAGCGTGGCGGGTGAGCAGTTCTTC.

The chain combines TRBV11-2 with TRBJ2-1; tentative D call: TRBD1 (5 bases). The germline gives CDR1 SGHAT, CDR2 FQNNGV. V was trimmed by 7 bases and J by 5 bases, leaving 18 bases between them. This CDR3 region has 15 residues. CDR3 amino acids: CASTVLTGSNNEQFF. CDR3 nucleotide sequence: TGTGCCAGCACCGTCCTAACAGGTTCAAACAATGAGCAGTTCTTC.

This clone was counted between two and nine times. The rearrangement uses TRBV7-2 and TRBJ2-7; D remains unclear. The CDR3 covers 13 residues. V was cut by 1 base and J by 2 bases, with 6 bases left in between. Germline V gives CDR1 SGHTA, CDR2 FQGNSA. The CDR3 here is CASSLVLPYEQYF. The DNA of the CDR3 is TGTGCCAGCAGCTTAGTTCTCCCCTACGAGCAGTACTTC.

CDR3 protein: CASSFNRDPEAFF. The DNA of the CDR3 is TGTGCCAGCAGCTTTAACAGGGACCCTGAAGCTTTCTTT. The chain carries TRBV7-9 and TRBJ1-1; the D gene is possibly TRBD1 (6 bases). The germline V gene encodes CDR1 SEHNR and CDR2 FQNEAQ (reference sequence). With 3 bases removed from V and 6 bases from J, the gap between germline ends came to 11 bases. The length of the CDR3 is 13 residues.

V usage is TRBV6-4 and J usage is TRBJ2-5; TRBD2 matches 14 bases. The end of the DNA aligns better with TRBJ2-7, so the J call may be wrong. The germline gives CDR1 MRHNA, CDR2 SNTAGT. The CDR3 runs 18 residues. CDR3 loop: CAFRGTSGSLLDCCEQYF. The CDR3, as DNA: TGTGCCTTCCGAGGGACTAGCGGGAGTTTGTTGGATTGCTGCGAGCAGTACTTC.

The chain carries TRBV4-2 and TRBJ2-2; 10 bases are a match to TRBD1. Germline trimming cut 5 bases from V and 4 bases from J; bases unmatched to any gene: 4. Per germline, CDR1 LGHNA and CDR2 YNFKEQ. CDR3 length: 15 residues. The CDR3 DNA is TGTGCCAGCAGCGACCGGGACAGGGGCACCGGGGAGCTGTTTTTT. Protein product: CASSDRDRGTGELFF.

J is TRBJ2-1 and V is TRBV11-2, with D possibly matching TRBD2 (6 bases). This CDR3 region has 15 residues. V lost 3 bases, J lost 7 bases, and 16 bases lay in between. Germline lookup yields CDR1 SGHAT and CDR2 FQNNGV. The CDR3 nucleotides are TGTGCCAGCAGCTTGCAACTAGCCCTGGGGAATGAGCAGTTCTTC. Translated: CASSLQLALGNEQFF.

This chain links TRBV10-3 with TRBJ1-2; 7 bases are a match to TRBD1. This CDR3 has 12 residues. Losses at the gene ends were 4 bases for V and 4 bases for J; bases not matched to a gene: 0. Per germline, CDR1 ENHRY and CDR2 SYGVKD. As DNA, the CDR3 is TGTGCCATCAGTGGGGACAGCTATGGCTACACCTTC. It specifies CAISGDSYGYTF.